The 8 T cell receptor beta chains below all came from one sample that was sequenced in a study of blood T cell repertoires in COVID-19. The method was immunoSEQ multiplex PCR; TCRdb's version includes in-frame clones alone and lacks a portion of them. The data contain under 250,000 clones, approximately 85% of them singletons. Sequenced material: PBMCs or T cells enriched from blood (not recorded which). These receptors all stem from a woman between 50 and 59 years old with acute COVID-19.

The chain combines TRBV30 with TRBJ1-1; D is unclear. The CDR3 contains 12 residues. V was shortened by 3 bases and J by 1 base, with 6 bases between the two germline ends. The germline V gene has CDR1 GTSNPN and CDR2 SVGIG (reference sequence). CDR3 bases: TGTGCCTGGAGGGCTGCGAACACTGAAGCTTTCTTT. Encoded protein: CAWRAANTEAFF.

The rearrangement joins TRBV5-8 to TRBJ1-2; D is uncertain. This CDR3 spans 11 amino acids. The V and J ends lost 3 bases and 3 bases respectively, with 3 bases between them. Germline lookup yields CDR1 SGHTS and CDR2 YDEGEE. The CDR3 protein is CASSSYYGYTF. The CDR3, as DNA: TGTGCCAGCAGCTCGTACTATGGCTACACCTTC. The full variable domain, its missing parts supplied by reference TRBV5-8 and TRBJ1-2, is EAGVTQSPTHLIKTRGQQATLRCSPISGHTSVYWYQQALGLGLQFLLWYDEGEERNRGNFPPRFSGRQFPNYSSELNVNALELEDSALYLCASSSYYGYTFGSGTRLTVV.

The rearrangement links TRBV3-1 (or the pseudogene TRBV3-2) to TRBJ2-2; 9 nucleotides match TRBD2. Germline assignment: CDR1 LGHDT and CDR2 YNNKEL (reference sequence). The CDR3 runs 14 residues. Trimming at V came to 4 bases and at J to 3 bases, leaving 0 bases not matched to a gene. CDR3 DNA sequence: TGTGCCAGCAGCCGCGGGGGGGACACCGGGGAGCTGTTTTTT. Amino acid sequence: CASSRGGDTGELFF.

There are a few counts of this clone. This sequence joins TRBV11-2 and TRBJ1-4; D is undetermined. V was cut by 2 bases and J by 3 bases, with 7 bases left in between. This CDR3 contains 14 residues. CDR1 SGHAT and CDR2 FQNNGV come from the germline V gene. CDR3 DNA sequence: TGTGCCAGCAGCTTACTCGGGGCTAATGAAAAACTGTTTTTT. This gives the protein CASSLLGANEKLFF.

V and J are TRBV19 and TRBJ2-2; 9 bases align to TRBD2. CDR3 length equals 16 residues. CDR1 and CDR2 (germline): LNHDA, SQIVND (reference sequence). With V trimmed by 1 base and J by 4 bases, 4 bases remained unmatched. CDR3 sequence reads: CASSIGAGGRTGELFF. In nucleotides, the CDR3 is TGTGCCAGTAGTATAGGAGCGGGGGGCCGCACCGGGGAGCTGTTTTTT.

V gene TRBV7-2 combines with J gene TRBJ1-5, with TRBD1 identical over 9 bases. CDR1 is SGHTA and CDR2 is FQGNSA in the germline V gene. V shed 4 bases, J shed 6 bases, and the junction held 10 bases outside the gene matches. The CDR3 is made up of 16 amino acids. The CDR3 coding sequence is TGTGCCAGCAGCTCTAGGACAGGGGAAGGTAGTCAGCCCCAGCATTTT. Its translation: CASSSRTGEGSQPQHF.

The V gene is TRBV5-1, the J gene TRBJ1-2, with 10 bases aligning to TRBD1. The length of the CDR3 is 15 residues. Unmatched junction bases numbered 3, after V lost 0 bases and J lost 4 bases. Germline V CDR1 and CDR2: SGHRS, YFSETQ. CDR3 residues: CASSLAGQGSYGYTF. The CDR3 DNA sequence: TGCGCCAGCAGCTTGGCGGGACAGGGGAGCTATGGCTACACCTTC. Based on the CDR3 plus reference TRBV5-1 and TRBJ1-2, the full variable domain is KAGVTQTPRYLIKTRGQQVTLSCSPISGHRSVSWYQQTPGQGLQFLFEYFSETQRNKGNFPGRFSGRQFSNSRSEMNVSTLELGDSALYLCASSLAGQGSYGYTFGSGTRLTVV.

The rearrangement links TRBV7-8 to TRBJ1-1, with 9 positions matching TRBD1. CDR3 length equals 15 residues. CDR1 and CDR2 from the germline V gene are SGHVS and FQNEAQ. The ends lost 3 bases at V and 1 base at J; junction bases unmatched: 3. CDR3 loop: CASSFTDRGNTEAFF. The CDR3 region has the DNA TGTGCCAGCAGCTTCACGGACAGGGGGAACACTGAAGCTTTCTTT.